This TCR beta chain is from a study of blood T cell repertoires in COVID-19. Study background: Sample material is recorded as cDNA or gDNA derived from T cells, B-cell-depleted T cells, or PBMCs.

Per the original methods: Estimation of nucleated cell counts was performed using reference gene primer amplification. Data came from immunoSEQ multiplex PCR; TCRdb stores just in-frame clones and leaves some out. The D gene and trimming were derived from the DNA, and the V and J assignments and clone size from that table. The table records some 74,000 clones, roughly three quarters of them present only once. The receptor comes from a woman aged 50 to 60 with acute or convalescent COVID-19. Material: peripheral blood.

CDR3 loop: CASMREYEQYF. CDR3 DNA: TGTGCCAGCATGAGGGAATACGAGCAGTACTTC. This sequence joins TRBV2 and TRBJ2-7; weak D call: TRBD2 (5 bases). CDR3 length: 11 residues. V was clipped by 7 bases and J by 4 bases, with 8 bases between them. Germline-derived CDR1 and CDR2 are SNHLY and FYNNEI.